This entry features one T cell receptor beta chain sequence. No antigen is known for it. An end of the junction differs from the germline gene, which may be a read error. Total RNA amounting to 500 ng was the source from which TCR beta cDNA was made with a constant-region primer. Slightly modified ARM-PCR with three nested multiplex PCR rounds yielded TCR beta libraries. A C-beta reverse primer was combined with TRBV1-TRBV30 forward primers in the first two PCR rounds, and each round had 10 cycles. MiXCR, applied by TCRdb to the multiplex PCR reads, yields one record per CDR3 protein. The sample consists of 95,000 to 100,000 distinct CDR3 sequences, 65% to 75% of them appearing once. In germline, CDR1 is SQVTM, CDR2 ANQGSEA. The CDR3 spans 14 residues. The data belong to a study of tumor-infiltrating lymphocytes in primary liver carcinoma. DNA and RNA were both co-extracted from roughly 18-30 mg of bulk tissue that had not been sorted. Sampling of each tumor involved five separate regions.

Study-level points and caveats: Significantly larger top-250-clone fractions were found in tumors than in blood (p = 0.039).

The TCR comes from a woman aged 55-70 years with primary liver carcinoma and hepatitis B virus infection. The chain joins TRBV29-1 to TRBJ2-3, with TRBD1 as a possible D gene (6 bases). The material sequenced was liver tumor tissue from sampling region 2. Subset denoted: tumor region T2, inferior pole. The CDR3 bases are TGCAGCGTGTCGGGGCAGGGGATCACAGGTACGCAGTATTTT. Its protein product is CSVSGQGITGTQYF.